What follows are 3 T cell receptor beta chains derived from one specimen sequenced in a study of post-analysis software for immune sequencing data. The antigens of these receptors remain unknown. Study-wide points: When patients were compared with controls, five TRBV segments were more frequent, TRBV5-6, TRBV5-1 and TRBV20-1 among them.

cDNA libraries for TCR beta contained unique molecular identifiers. TCRdb independently ran MiXCR on the PCR reads; one entry per CDR3 protein. The repertoire consists of some 690,000 distinct CDR3 sequences, with approximately 59% occurring once and the leading ten covering about 11%. Source material: blood. The receptors originated from a girl aged 2 to 9 with multiple sclerosis.

The CDR3 is CASSLGPRIETQYF. The CDR3 nucleotides are TGTGCCAGCAGCTTAGGGCCGAGGATAGAGACCCAGTACTTC. V is TRBV11-2 and J is TRBJ2-5; D unclear. Germline CDR1 and CDR2: SGHAT and FQNNGV. The CDR3 covers 14 residues. Trimming cost V 1 base and J 4 bases, with 10 bases left between them.

In the case of this clonotype: A read error may produce the germline difference seen at one junction end. The chain has TRBV10-3 and TRBJ2-1, with a tentative D call TRBD2 (6 bases). CDR1 and CDR2 from the germline V gene are ENHRY and SYGVKD. CDR3 length: 18 amino acids. CDR3 amino acids: CAISESAGTPSSYNGQFF. CDR3 coding DNA: TGTGCCATCAGTGAGTCGGCCGGGACTCCGAGCTCCTACAATGGGCAGTTCTTC.

V gene TRBV4-1 combines with J gene TRBJ2-7; 12 bases match TRBD2. The end of the DNA fits TRBJ2-5 better, so the J call may be wrong. Germline assignment: CDR1 MGHRA and CDR2 YSYEKL. CDR3 length: 17 amino acids. The CDR3 nucleotides are TGCGCCAGCAGCCAAGTGGCTAGCGGGGGGGCCCTAGAGACCCAGTACTTC. Encoded protein: CASSQVASGGALETQYF.